This entry describes one T cell receptor beta chain. Its target is unknown. The sample belongs to a study of shared clonotypes between healthy human individuals. V was trimmed by 5 bases and J by 3 bases, leaving 11 bases between them. The CDR3 runs to 14 residues. Germline CDR1 reads SEHNR; CDR2 reads FQNEAQ (reference sequence). The study, taken as a whole, reports: Relative to memory subsets, naive subsets generally showed larger estimated richness. Non-shared clonotypes had lower generation probabilities than clonotypes shared by all four sorted-subset donors.

Only in-frame clones appear in the TCRdb table, and some are missing; sequencing was by immunoSEQ multiplex PCR. The data show around 2.1 million clones, almost 96% seen once. Specimen: naive CD4+ T cells sorted from blood. Subset given: CD45RA+ positively selected. The source is a young man in good health. The V call is TRBV7-9, the J call TRBJ1-3; D ambiguous. DNA of the CDR3: TGTGCCAGCAGCCACACTTTTTTTGGAAACACCATATATTTT. It translates to CASSHTFFGNTIYF.